This TCR beta chain was sequenced in a study of T cell responses to AZD1222 COVID-19 vaccine. General observations from the study: Spike as a whole was targeted by vaccine-associated CD4 TCRs, dominant at 160-218 and 743-854.

Profiled with immunoSEQ multiplex PCR; TCRdb holds only in-frame clones, not every one. The sample contains 150,000 to 200,000 clones, around 90% of which appear only once. This clone appeared once. Its antigen is still unknown. The germline CDR1 and CDR2 sequences are KGHSH and LQKENI. CDR3 size: 16 residues. The ends lost 1 base at V and 5 bases at J; junction bases unmatched: 9. The rearrangement links TRBV18 to TRBJ2-5, with 8 bases matching TRBD1. The specimen was peripheral blood, collected on day 0 of AZD1222 vaccination. This clonotype was sampled from an adult in good health. Written as DNA, the CDR3 is TGTGCCAGCTCACCACAACGGGCAGGGGGCTTGGAGACCCAGTACTTC. This codes for CASSPQRAGGLETQYF.